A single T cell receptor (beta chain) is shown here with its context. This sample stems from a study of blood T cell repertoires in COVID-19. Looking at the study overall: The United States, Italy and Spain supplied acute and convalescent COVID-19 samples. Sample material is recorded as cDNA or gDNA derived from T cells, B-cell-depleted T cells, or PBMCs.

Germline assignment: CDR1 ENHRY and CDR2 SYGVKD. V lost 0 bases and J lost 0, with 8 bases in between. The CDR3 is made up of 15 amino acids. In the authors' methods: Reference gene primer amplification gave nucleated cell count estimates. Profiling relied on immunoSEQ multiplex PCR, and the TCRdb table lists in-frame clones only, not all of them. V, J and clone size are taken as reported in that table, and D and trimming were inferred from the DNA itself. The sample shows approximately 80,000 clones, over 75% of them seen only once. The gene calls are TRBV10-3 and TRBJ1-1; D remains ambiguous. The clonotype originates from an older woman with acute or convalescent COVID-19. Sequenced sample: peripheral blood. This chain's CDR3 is CAISESEQLNTEAFF. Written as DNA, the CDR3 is TGTGCCATCAGTGAGTCGGAGCAATTGAACACTGAAGCTTTCTTT.